This passage covers 30 T cell receptor beta chains from one sample sequenced in a study of T cell clonotyping in hematopoietic cell transplantation. As to time point: recipient sample about 28 days before transplant, after cytoreduction. Generated by immunoSEQ multiplex PCR, the TCRdb table keeps only in-frame clones and is missing some. The table records around 37,000 clones, around 85% of them present only once. Sequenced material: peripheral blood mononuclear cells, taken before stem cell transplant. The receptors derive from a man aged 55 to 70 with acute myeloid leukemia. Some clones in this sample may be carry-over from other donors' samples.

The V call is TRBV4-2, the J call TRBJ1-1; the D is unclear. Germline-derived CDR1 and CDR2 are LGHNA and YNFKEQ. This CDR3 is 14 amino acids long. V lost 0 bases and J lost 0, with 5 bases in between. Here the CDR3 reads CASSQDGVNTEAFF. CDR3 sequence (DNA): TGTGCCAGCAGCCAAGATGGGGTGAACACTGAAGCTTTCTTT.

This chain joins TRBV10-1 and TRBJ2-7, with TRBD1 matching 8 bases. The V gene end was trimmed by 0 bases and the J gene end by 5 bases; junction bases not matched to a gene: 12. The V gene's germline CDR1 is WNHNN and CDR2 SYGVQD (reference sequence). CDR3 length: 17 residues. CDR3 DNA: TGCGCCAGCAGTGAGTCGAGTATTACAGGGGGAATGCACGAGCAGTACTTC. Translated: CASSESSITGGMHEQYF.

J is TRBJ2-7 and V is TRBV28; D is undetermined. This CDR3 comprises 14 residues. V lost 3 bases and J 2 bases, leaving 11 bases between the germline ends. Germline CDR1 reads MDHEN; CDR2 reads SYDVKM. CDR3 nucleotides: TGTGCCAGCAGTTTCCTGTATTCACCCTACGAGCAGTACTTC. It yields the protein CASSFLYSPYEQYF.

This clone was picked up one time. The chain uses TRBV5-6 and TRBJ1-1; D is perhaps TRBD1 (5 bases). Germline V gene sequence: CDR1 SGHDT, CDR2 YYEEEE. V was cut by 1 base and J by 6 bases, with 16 bases left in between. This CDR3 contains 15 residues. CDR3 region: CASSLKGLPRAEAFF. The CDR3 nucleotides read TGTGCCAGCAGCTTGAAGGGACTCCCAAGGGCTGAAGCTTTCTTT.

J is TRBJ1-1 and V is TRBV21-1. TRBV21-1 is flagged as a pseudogene. The CDR3 length is 12 residues. The CDR3 nucleotides read TGTGCCAGCAGCAAAAGGGCCCGCCGGGCTTTCTTT. Protein sequence: CASSKRARRAFF.

The chain employs TRBV18 and TRBJ1-2; TRBD1 matches 7 bases. Germline-derived CDR1 and CDR2 are KGHSH and LQKENI. Losses at the gene ends were 4 bases for V and 8 bases for J; bases not matched to a gene: 13. This CDR3 region has 15 residues. In DNA form, the CDR3 reads TGTGCCAGCTCACTTGGTACAGGGGATGCGAAGGGCTACACCTTC. Amino acid sequence: CASSLGTGDAKGYTF.

J is TRBJ2-7 and V is TRBV5-4; TRBD2 aligns across 9 bases. The germline CDR1 and CDR2 sequences are SGHNT and YYREEE (reference sequence). J was trimmed by 0 bases and V by 0 bases; bases with no gene match: 7. The CDR3 covers 17 residues. The CDR3 loop reads CASSLAGLAGISYEQYF. In nucleotides, the CDR3 is TGTGCCAGCAGCTTGGCCGGCCTAGCGGGGATCTCCTACGAGCAGTACTTC.

This chain joins TRBV4-1 and TRBJ2-7; 7 bases map to TRBD1. Germline values: CDR1 MGHRA, CDR2 YSYEKL. The CDR3 contains 16 residues. Trimming cost V 0 bases and J 5 bases; bases outside gene matches: 10. CDR3 region: CASSQDRRTGQDEQYF. The DNA of the CDR3 is TGCGCCAGCAGCCAAGATAGGCGGACAGGTCAGGACGAGCAGTACTTC.

This chain links TRBV30 with TRBJ2-5, with 8 positions matching TRBD2. The J segment lost 2 bases and the V segment lost 2 bases, leaving 7 bases of the junction unmatched. The CDR3 runs to 15 residues. Per germline, CDR1 GTSNPN and CDR2 SVGIG (reference sequence). CDR3 in amino acids: CAWSQVAGIQETQYF. The CDR3 DNA sequence: TGTGCCTGGAGTCAAGTAGCGGGGATACAAGAGACCCAGTACTTC.

This chain links TRBV6-1 with TRBJ2-3; 8 positions agree with TRBD2. Trimming at V came to 7 bases and at J to 10 bases, leaving 7 bases not matched to a gene. CDR3 length: 12 residues. CDR1 is MNHNS, CDR2 SASEGT, per germline. This CDR3 reads CASIGGGRAQYF. The CDR3 DNA reads TGTGCCAGCATAGGCGGGGGGAGGGCGCAGTATTTT.

The V and J genes are TRBV7-9 and TRBJ2-7, with unresolved D. Germline-derived CDR1 and CDR2 are SEHNR and FQNEAQ (reference sequence). This CDR3 has 11 amino acids. Trimming removed 5 bases from V and 4 bases from J, with 6 bases in between. The DNA for the CDR3 is TGTGCCAGCAGCGTCGAATACGAGCAGTACTTC. This encodes CASSVEYEQYF.

The chain carries TRBV5-6 and TRBJ1-3; possible D gene TRBD1, 6 bases. Between the trimmed V and J ends, which lost 1 base and 4 bases, there was a span of 12 bases. The CDR3 extends over 15 amino acids. In germline, CDR1 is SGHDT, CDR2 YYEEEE. The CDR3 nucleotides are TGTGCCAGCAGCTTGCGGGGGGCGGCGGGAAACACCATATATTTT. It is translated as CASSLRGAAGNTIYF.

The chain links TRBV2 to TRBJ1-1, with D unresolved. The germline CDR1 and CDR2 sequences are SNHLY and FYNNEI. The length of the CDR3 is 13 residues. V lost 8 bases and J 5 bases, leaving 15 bases between the germline ends. The CDR3 reads CASRKGDFTEAFF. The CDR3, as DNA: TGTGCCAGCCGAAAGGGAGATTTTACTGAAGCTTTCTTT.

There are a few counts of this clone. The chain couples TRBV5-5 to TRBJ2-2; the match to TRBD1 covers 11 bases. J lost 5 bases, V lost 3 bases, and 9 bases had no gene match. CDR3 length: 17 residues. In germline, CDR1 is SGHKS, CDR2 YYEKEE (reference sequence). The CDR3 DNA reads TGTGCCAGCAGCTGGTCGGGACAGGGGGTAGTTACCGGGGAGCTGTTTTTT. Translating it yields CASSWSGQGVVTGELFF.

This clone was observed a single time. The chain uses TRBV28 and TRBJ1-4; no definite D call. In germline, CDR1 is MDHEN, CDR2 SYDVKM. Trimming shortened V by 4 bases and J by 2 bases, and 17 bases separated the two germline ends. The CDR3 sequence is 17 residues long. The CDR3 sequence: CASSYFPGATTNEKLFF. CDR3 nucleotides: TGTGCCAGCAGTTACTTTCCAGGCGCAACTACTAATGAAAAACTGTTTTTT.

The V and J genes are TRBV28 and TRBJ2-6, with a tentative D call TRBD1 (5 bases). V was shortened by 6 bases and J by 4 bases, with 16 bases between the two germline ends. The CDR3 length is 16 residues. CDR1 and CDR2 from the germline V gene are MDHEN and SYDVKM. The CDR3 DNA follows: TGTGCCAGCAGGGTCCAGGGAACTGGCGGGGCCAACGTCCTGACTTTC. The encoded protein is CASRVQGTGGANVLTF.

This clone appeared a few times. The rearrangement joins TRBV29-1 to TRBJ1-2, with D possibly TRBD1 on 5 matching bases. V shed 4 bases and J shed 8 bases, with 11 bases lying between them. The germline gives CDR1 SQVTM, CDR2 ANQGSEA. The CDR3 runs to 11 residues. DNA of the CDR3: TGCAGCGTTGCGAGGGACGGAGGCTACACCTTC. Translation gives CSVARDGGYTF.

The J gene is TRBJ2-3, the V gene TRBV9; tentative D call: TRBD1 (6 bases). V lost 3 bases, J lost 0 bases, and 14 bases lay in between. This CDR3 is built from 16 residues. Germline CDR1 SGDLS, CDR2 YYNGEE. CDR3 amino acids: CASSATTGQSTDTQYF. The CDR3 nucleotides read TGTGCCAGCAGCGCTACCACCGGACAGAGCACAGATACGCAGTATTTT.

This sequence joins TRBV2 and TRBJ1-5, with D tentatively TRBD1 (5 bases). V was cut by 1 base and J by 2 bases, with 9 bases left in between. Germline V gene data show CDR1 as SNHLY and CDR2 as FYNNEI. The length of the CDR3 is 15 residues. CDR3 nucleotide sequence: TGTGCCAGCAGTGAAGAGAGGGGTGGCAATCAGCCCCAGCATTTT. This gives the protein CASSEERGGNQPQHF.

J is TRBJ1-1 and V is TRBV6-6; D is unresolved. The V gene's germline CDR1 is MNHNY and CDR2 SVGAGI (reference sequence). This CDR3 is 13 amino acids long. CDR3 DNA sequence: TGTGGGTCCAGCGGGTGGGTGAACACTGAAGCTTTCTTT. Translation: CGSSGWVNTEAFF.

The rearrangement joins TRBV6-1 to TRBJ1-1; D gene ambiguous. V was cut by 1 base and J by 5 bases, with 8 bases left in between. The CDR3 has 13 residues. Germline-derived CDR1 and CDR2 are MNHNS and SASEGT. DNA of the CDR3: TGTGCCAGCAGTGAAGTAAGGCGGACTGAAGCTTTCTTT. Its protein is CASSEVRRTEAFF.

The chain couples TRBV6-5 to TRBJ1-2; D not resolved. The germline gives CDR1 MNHEY, CDR2 SVGAGI. The CDR3 spans 12 residues. V shed 7 bases and J shed 8 bases, with 14 bases lying between them. CDR3: CASNSPLGGYTF. As DNA, the CDR3 is TGTGCCAGCAATTCCCCCCTGGGGGGCTACACCTTC.

The chain couples TRBV5-1 to TRBJ2-5, with D possibly being TRBD2 (6 bases). V lost 0 bases and J lost 5, with 14 bases in between. The CDR3 runs to 15 residues. Germline CDR1 reads SGHRS; CDR2 reads YFSETQ. CDR3 in amino acids: CASSLAAGTEETQYF. The CDR3 bases are TGCGCCAGCAGCTTGGCTGCGGGGACTGAGGAGACCCAGTACTTC.

The V call is TRBV6-1, the J call TRBJ2-2, with D unclear. Germline V gives CDR1 MNHNS, CDR2 SASEGT. V lost 1 base, J lost 3 bases, and 15 bases lay in between. This CDR3 contains 17 residues. The chain's CDR3 is CASSEDPGLVYTGELFF. CDR3 nucleotides: TGTGCCAGCAGTGAAGATCCTGGGCTAGTTTACACCGGGGAGCTGTTTTTT.

This clone was detected only a few times. V is TRBV7-2 and J is TRBJ1-3; 10 nucleotides align to TRBD1. Germline loops: CDR1 SGHTA, CDR2 FQGNSA. The CDR3 covers 17 residues. The V gene end was trimmed by 2 bases and the J gene end by 0 bases; junction bases not matched to a gene: 4. The CDR3 region is CASSLRTGGNSGNTIYF. CDR3 bases: TGTGCCAGCAGCTTACGGACAGGGGGTAACTCTGGAAACACCATATATTTT. Full variable domain (rest looked up from reference TRBV7-2 and TRBJ1-3): GAGVSQSPSNKVTEKGKDVELRCDPISGHTALYWYRQSLGQGLEFLIYFQGNSAPDKSGLPSDRFSAERTGGSVSTLTIQRTQQEDSAVYLCASSLRTGGNSGNTIYFGEGSWLTVV.

The chain is built from TRBV6-1 and TRBJ2-7; D is undetermined. The CDR3 is 13 residues long. Germline V CDR1 and CDR2: MNHNS, SASEGT. Trimming shortened V by 5 bases and J by 2 bases, and 10 bases separated the two germline ends. The CDR3 nucleotides read TGTGCCAGCAGTCACGACATCCCCTACGAGCAGTACTTC. Protein product: CASSHDIPYEQYF.

The rearrangement joins TRBV7-9 to TRBJ1-5, with a weak D call TRBD1 (5 bases). Trimming cost V 1 base and J 0 bases, with 10 bases left between them. The CDR3 runs to 16 residues. The germline gives CDR1 SEHNR, CDR2 FQNEAQ (reference sequence). The CDR3 DNA reads as TGTGCCAGCAGCTTAGGTAGGGGAAATAGCAATCAGCCCCAGCATTTT. As protein: CASSLGRGNSNQPQHF. Looking up the rest from reference TRBV7-9 and TRBJ1-5 gives the full variable domain: DTGVSQNPRHKITKRGQNVTFRCDPISEHNRLYWYRQTLGQGPEFLTYFQNEAQLEKSRLLSDRFSAERPKGSFSTLEIQRTEQGDSAMYLCASSLGRGNSNQPQHFGDGTRLSIL.

This clone was seen only a few times. This sequence joins TRBV7-2 and TRBJ1-2, with D unclear. The length of the CDR3 is 15 residues. The germline CDR1 and CDR2 sequences are SGHTA and FQGNSA. Trimming removed 1 base at V and 6 bases at J, with 15 bases between. As DNA, the CDR3 is TGTGCCAGCAGCTTAGGGGGATGGGGTCGGGATGGCTACACCTTC. It translates to CASSLGGWGRDGYTF.

The CDR3 loop reads CASSLLSRNTEAFF. The CDR3 region has the DNA TGTGCCAGCTCACTCCTTTCGAGGAACACTGAAGCTTTCTTT. The chain recombines TRBV18 with TRBJ1-1; no reliable D call. Trimming pared 4 bases from V and 1 base from J, leaving 10 bases between. Germline-derived CDR1 and CDR2 are KGHSH and LQKENI. The CDR3 is made up of 14 amino acids.

This clone occurred a few times. The chain uses TRBV6-5 and TRBJ1-5; weak D call: TRBD1 (6 bases). Trimming took off 6 bases at V and 9 bases at J, with 18 bases between the two ends. The germline V gene has CDR1 MNHEY and CDR2 SVGAGI. The length of the CDR3 is 14 residues. Here the CDR3 DNA reads TGTGCCAGCAGGACAGACCAGGGGTTAGGGCCCCAGCATTTT. Translated: CASRTDQGLGPQHF.